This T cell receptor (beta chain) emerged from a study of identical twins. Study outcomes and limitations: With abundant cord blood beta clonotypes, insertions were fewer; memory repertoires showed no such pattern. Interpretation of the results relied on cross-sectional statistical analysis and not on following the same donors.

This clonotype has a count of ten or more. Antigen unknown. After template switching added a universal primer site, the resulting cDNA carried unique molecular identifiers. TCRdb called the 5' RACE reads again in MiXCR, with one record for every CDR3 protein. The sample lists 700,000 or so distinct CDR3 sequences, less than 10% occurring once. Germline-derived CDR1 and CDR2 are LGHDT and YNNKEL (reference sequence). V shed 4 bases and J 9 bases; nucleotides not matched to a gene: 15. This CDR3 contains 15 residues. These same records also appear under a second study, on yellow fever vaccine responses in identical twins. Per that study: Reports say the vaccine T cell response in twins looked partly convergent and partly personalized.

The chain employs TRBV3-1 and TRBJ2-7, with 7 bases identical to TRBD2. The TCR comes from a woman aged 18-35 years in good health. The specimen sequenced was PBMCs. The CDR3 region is CASSPLASGLPWQYF. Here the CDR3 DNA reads TGTGCCAGCAGCCCCTTAGCTAGCGGCCTCCCGTGGCAGTACTTC.